This T cell receptor (beta chain) stems from a study of OX40 agonist ivuxolimab in advanced cancers. TCRdb's table, derived via immunoSEQ multiplex PCR, lists solely in-frame clones and lacks some. Found here are under 140,000 clones, around 90% of them singletons; the top ten hold 0.27%. Germline V gene data show CDR1 as SNHLY and CDR2 as FYNNEI. This CDR3 has 12 amino acids. V lost 5 bases and J 5 bases, leaving 10 bases between the germline ends. The TCR originated in an adult with an advanced solid tumor such as melanoma, head and neck, liver or kidney cancer. The source was CD4+ or CD8+ T cells sorted from blood, collected in a trial of the OX40 agonist ivuxolimab. The chain uses TRBV2 and TRBJ2-7; D perhaps matches TRBD1 (6 bases). CDR3: CASSFNRDEQYF. Here the CDR3 DNA reads TGTGCCAGCAGTTTCAACAGGGACGAGCAGTACTTC.